This T cell receptor (beta chain) was profiled in a study of cytomegalovirus exposure and HLA in healthy donors. Study results and limitations: Per published reports, the classifier diagnosed cytomegalovirus status with high specificity and sensitivity. As immune exposure information, only CMV serostatus was available.

With regard to this clone: The antigen is unknown.

13 Jbeta primers and 60 Vbeta primers were used for the PCR. Generated by immunoSEQ multiplex PCR, the TCRdb table keeps only in-frame clones and is missing some. The data hold about 180,000 clones, with almost 85% observed a single time. The ends were cut back, 4 bases at V and 2 bases at J, with 7 bases in the middle. This CDR3 is built from 13 residues. Germline CDR1 and CDR2: SGHTA and FQGTGA. This TCR was sampled from a woman aged 45 to 65 in good health and CMV-seronegative. Sequencing was carried out using PBMCs. The chain has TRBV7-3 and TRBJ2-3; D is unclear. CDR3 sequence (DNA): TGTGCCAGCAGCTCCTCTTTCACAGATACGCAGTATTTT. It yields the protein CASSSSFTDTQYF.